A selection of T cell receptor beta chains follows, all from one sample in a study of T cell responses to AZD1222 COVID-19 vaccine. Profiling relied on immunoSEQ multiplex PCR, and the TCRdb table lists in-frame clones only, not all of them. The profile covers 200,000 to 300,000 clones, with more than 80% appearing a single time and 0.55% taken by the ten largest. The source material was peripheral blood, sampled on day 0 of AZD1222 vaccination. Receptor source: an adult in good health. The conserved cysteine and the conserved F or W are not part of the CDR3 here. The D gene is left open where the match is weak.

NA | TRBV10-3 | AIGGLSAYEQY
TRBD1 | TRBV10-2 | ASRGQGGGNQPQH
NA | TRBV5-6 | ASSLTGYEQY
NA | TRBV4-1 | ASSQEWGGIANEKLF
NA | TRBV5-1 | ASSLAGGQGGYEQY
NA | TRBV3-1/TRBV3-2 | ASSQAVDYGYT
NA | TRBV9 | ASRVDTQY
NA | TRBV28 | ASRPGQNYGYT
NA | TRBV7-9 | ASSSDVNTEAF
NA | TRBV5-4 | ASSQGIKQQGTGELF
NA | TRBV2 | ASSEERGEKLF
NA | TRBV28 | ASSLKMYGYT
NA | TRBV6-2/TRBV6-3 | ASSYRVLTSSSGANVLT
TRBD2 | TRBV18 | ASSQQTGGTHTDTQY
NA | TRBV5-5 | ASSLDSISNQPQH
TRBD1 | TRBV28 | ASIPGTDAGELF
NA | TRBV6-2/TRBV6-3 | ASSRDQQETQY
TRBD1 | TRBV24-1 | ATKQGVNNEQF
NA | TRBV7-2 | ASSLGPLLGGNTIY
NA | TRBV15 | ATSRVPWGDTEAF
NA | TRBV11-2 | ASSLVRGGNTIY
TRBD1 | TRBV9 | ASSVAPGGTTEAF
NA | TRBV28 | ASSLSGTTYEQY
NA | TRBV20-1 | SAAGNEQF
NA | TRBV2 | ASKDRAPRGTEAF
TRBD1 | TRBV5-1 | ASSLGGRKDRFTEAF
NA | TRBV6-2/TRBV6-3 | ASSYHRDDYGYT
NA | TRBV7-2 | ATQEQGWQETQY
NA | TRBV24-1 | ATSDPTGKETQY
NA | TRBV3-1/TRBV3-2 | ASSQVQAGEQY
NA | TRBV5-1 | ASSWLESYNEQF
NA | TRBV6-6 | ASVTPRAKNIQY
TRBD2 | TRBV28 | ASSTPGTIRNEQF
NA | TRBV11-2 | ASSPAGAGETQY
TRBD1 | TRBV15 | ATSAWDRVYEQY
TRBD2 | TRBV5-1 | ASSFGSGSLEQY
TRBD1 | TRBV28 | ASSTPRQGNTEAF
NA | TRBV5-4 | ASSLSTGSRGNTIY
NA | TRBV7-9 | ASSLTGNGYT
TRBD1 | TRBV23-1 | ASSHSEDRPRCT
TRBD1 | TRBV2 | ASSPTGPGREQY
NA | TRBV19 | ASSIGGNQPQH
NA | TRBV6-5 | ASGRTEAF
NA | TRBV2 | ASSASRVTGELF
TRBD2 | TRBV30 | AWRLAGILYRDEQF
NA | TRBV5-6 | ASSLGPPSNTGELF
NA | TRBV28 | ASRGGGLTNEKLF
TRBD1 | TRBV5-1 | ASSLGDRFHEQY
NA | TRBV27 | ASSLSMASGGRGSYNEQF
TRBD1 | TRBV5-1 | ASSMGQGMGYEQY
TRBD1 | TRBV5-1 | ASSPTGGNYEQY
NA | TRBV5-1 | ASSLGPEVNEAF
NA | TRBV4-2 | ASSQPGQNTFSEQY
NA | TRBV6-5 | ASTPGLLGGNTIY
TRBD2 | TRBV7-8 | ASSPTSGSGPETQY
TRBD1 | TRBV28 | ASSLGGQGTDTQY
NA | TRBV5-5 | ASSLARGEY
NA | TRBV9 | ASSVGGENNEQF
TRBD2 | TRBV10-3 | AISPGGGNNEQF